This T cell receptor (beta chain) was captured by sequencing in a study of post-analysis software for immune sequencing data. Study-wide findings and caveats: Versus controls, multiple sclerosis patients showed significantly lower diversity (normalized Chao1). Controls had lower frequencies than patients of roughly five TRBV segments, which included TRBV5-6, TRBV5-1 and TRBV20-1.

The authors incorporated unique molecular identifiers into the TCR beta cDNA libraries. TCRdb redid the calling of the PCR reads with MiXCR, one entry per CDR3 protein. The sample records roughly 670,000 distinct CDR3 sequences, roughly three fifths being singletons. In the case of this clonotype: The antigen remains unidentified.

The V end was cut by 9 bases, the J end by 2 bases, with 13 bases between. CDR1 SGHRS and CDR2 YFSETQ come from the germline V gene. The CDR3 consists of 13 residues. The sample taken for sequencing was blood. V is TRBV5-1 and J is TRBJ2-3; no firm D call. This clonotype originated in a girl under 10 years old with multiple sclerosis. In DNA, the CDR3 is TGCGCCACCGCCCTGGGCGCCACAGATACGCAGTATTTT. It codes for CATALGATDTQYF.